This T cell receptor (beta chain) comes out of a study of cytomegalovirus exposure and HLA in healthy donors. Regarding the study as a whole: Most subjects' HLA-A and HLA-B alleles were reportedly predicted from TCR beta sequences.

The CDR3 contains 15 residues. The germline V gene encodes CDR1 LGHNA and CDR2 YNFKEQ. Notes on this clone: No antigen is known for it. The junction differs from germline at one of its ends, possibly a read error. The sample carries other DNA sequences with the same CDR3.

It was with 60 Vbeta and 13 Jbeta primers that the PCR ran. The table came from immunoSEQ multiplex PCR; TCRdb's copy has only in-frame clones and leaves some out. The sample holds about 200,000 clones, 70% to 85% seen once. The chain joins TRBV4-2 to TRBJ1-1, with 9 bases lining up with TRBD1. The specimen sequenced was PBMCs. The source is a boy between 2 and 15 years old in good health and CMV-seronegative. The CDR3 loop reads CASSPPTGGGTEAFF. CDR3 nucleotide sequence: TGTGCCAGCAGCCCGCCGACAGGGGGGGGGACTGAAGCCTTCTTT.